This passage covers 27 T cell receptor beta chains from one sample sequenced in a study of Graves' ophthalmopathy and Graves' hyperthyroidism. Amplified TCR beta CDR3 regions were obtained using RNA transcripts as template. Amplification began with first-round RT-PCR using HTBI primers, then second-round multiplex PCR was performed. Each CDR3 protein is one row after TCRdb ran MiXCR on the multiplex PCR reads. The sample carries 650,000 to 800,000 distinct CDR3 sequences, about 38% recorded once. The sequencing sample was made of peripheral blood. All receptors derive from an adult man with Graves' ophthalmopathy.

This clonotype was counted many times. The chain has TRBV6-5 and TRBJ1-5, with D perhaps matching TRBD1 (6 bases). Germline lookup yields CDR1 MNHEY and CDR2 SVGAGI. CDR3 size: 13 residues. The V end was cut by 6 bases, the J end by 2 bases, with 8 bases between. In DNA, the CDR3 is TGTGCCAGCAGATCAGGGGGCAATCAGCCCCAGCATTTT. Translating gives CASRSGGNQPQHF.

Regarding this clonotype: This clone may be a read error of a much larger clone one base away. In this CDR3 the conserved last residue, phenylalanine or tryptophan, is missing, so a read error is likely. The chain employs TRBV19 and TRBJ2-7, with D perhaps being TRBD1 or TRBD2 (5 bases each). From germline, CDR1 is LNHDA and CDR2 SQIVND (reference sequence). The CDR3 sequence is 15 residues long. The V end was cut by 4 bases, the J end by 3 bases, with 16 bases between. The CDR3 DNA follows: TGTGCCAGTAGTAGAGCGGCTCAGGGCGACTACGAGCAGTACCTC. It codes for CASSRAAQGDYEQYL.

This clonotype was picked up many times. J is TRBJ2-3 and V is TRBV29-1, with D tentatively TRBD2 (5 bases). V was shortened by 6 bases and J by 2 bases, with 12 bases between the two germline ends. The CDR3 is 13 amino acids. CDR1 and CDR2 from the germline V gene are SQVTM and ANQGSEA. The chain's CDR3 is CSVGLRHTDTQYF. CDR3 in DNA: TGCAGCGTCGGACTGAGACACACAGATACGCAGTATTTT.

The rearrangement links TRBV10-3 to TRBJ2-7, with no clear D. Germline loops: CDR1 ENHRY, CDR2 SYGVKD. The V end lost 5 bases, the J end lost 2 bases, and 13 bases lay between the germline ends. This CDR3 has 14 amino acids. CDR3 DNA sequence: TGTGCCATCAGTTTCAGGCTTCAAACCTACGAGCAGTACTTC. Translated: CAISFRLQTYEQYF.

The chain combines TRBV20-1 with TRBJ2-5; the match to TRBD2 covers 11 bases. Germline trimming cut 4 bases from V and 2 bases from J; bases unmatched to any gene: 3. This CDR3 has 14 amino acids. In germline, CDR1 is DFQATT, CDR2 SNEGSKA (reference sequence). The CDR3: CSAKLAGVQETQYF. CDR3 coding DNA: TGCAGTGCTAAACTAGCGGGGGTTCAAGAGACCCAGTACTTC.

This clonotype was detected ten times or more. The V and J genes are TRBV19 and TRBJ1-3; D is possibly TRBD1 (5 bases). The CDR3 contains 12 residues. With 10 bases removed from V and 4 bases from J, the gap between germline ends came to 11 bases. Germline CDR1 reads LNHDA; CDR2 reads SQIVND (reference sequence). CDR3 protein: CATGTAGNTIYF. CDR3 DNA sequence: TGTGCCACTGGGACGGCGGGAAACACCATATATTTT.

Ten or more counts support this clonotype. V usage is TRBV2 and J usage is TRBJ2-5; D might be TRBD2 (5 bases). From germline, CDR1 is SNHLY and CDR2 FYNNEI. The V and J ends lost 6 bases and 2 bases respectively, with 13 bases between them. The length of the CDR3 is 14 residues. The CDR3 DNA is TGTGCCAGCAGGGAGGACGGAACTCAAGAGACCCAGTACTTC. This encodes CASREDGTQETQYF.

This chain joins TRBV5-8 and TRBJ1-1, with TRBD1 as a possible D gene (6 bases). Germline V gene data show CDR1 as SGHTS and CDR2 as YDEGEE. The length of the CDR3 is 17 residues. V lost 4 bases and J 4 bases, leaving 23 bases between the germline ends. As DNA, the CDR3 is TGTGCCAGCAGCAAGAACCGGGACACTTCCCGAAGCACTGAAGCTTTCTTT. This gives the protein CASSKNRDTSRSTEAFF.

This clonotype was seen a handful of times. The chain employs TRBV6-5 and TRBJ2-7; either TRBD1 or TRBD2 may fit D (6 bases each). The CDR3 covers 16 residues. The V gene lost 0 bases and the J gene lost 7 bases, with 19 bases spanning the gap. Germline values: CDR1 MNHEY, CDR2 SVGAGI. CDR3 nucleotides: TGTGCCAGCAGTTACTCGAACGGGGGCGCCCCTCGGGAGCAGTACTTC. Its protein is CASSYSNGGAPREQYF.

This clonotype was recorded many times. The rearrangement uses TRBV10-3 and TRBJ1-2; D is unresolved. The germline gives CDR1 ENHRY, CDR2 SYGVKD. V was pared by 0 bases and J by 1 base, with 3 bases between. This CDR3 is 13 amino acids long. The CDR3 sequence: CAISESFNYGYTF. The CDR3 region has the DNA TGTGCCATCAGTGAGTCCTTTAACTATGGCTACACCTTC.

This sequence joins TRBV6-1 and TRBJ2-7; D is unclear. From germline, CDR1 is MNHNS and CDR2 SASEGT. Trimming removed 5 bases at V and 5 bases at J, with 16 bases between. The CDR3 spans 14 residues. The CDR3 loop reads CASSFSFRANEQYF. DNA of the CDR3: TGTGCCAGCAGTTTCAGTTTTCGGGCAAACGAGCAGTACTTC.

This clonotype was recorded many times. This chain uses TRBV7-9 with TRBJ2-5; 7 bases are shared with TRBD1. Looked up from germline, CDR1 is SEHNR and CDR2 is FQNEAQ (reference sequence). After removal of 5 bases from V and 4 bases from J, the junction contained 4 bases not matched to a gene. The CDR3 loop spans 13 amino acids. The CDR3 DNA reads TGTGCCAGCAGCCATGGACAGGTAGAGACCCAGTACTTC. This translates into CASSHGQVETQYF.

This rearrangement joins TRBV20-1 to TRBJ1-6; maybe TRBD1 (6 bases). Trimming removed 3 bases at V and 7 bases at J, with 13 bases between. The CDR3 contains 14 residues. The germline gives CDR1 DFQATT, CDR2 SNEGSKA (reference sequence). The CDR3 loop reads CSASRGLRNSPLHF. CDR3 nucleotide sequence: TGCAGTGCTAGCAGGGGCCTGCGGAATTCACCCCTCCACTTT.

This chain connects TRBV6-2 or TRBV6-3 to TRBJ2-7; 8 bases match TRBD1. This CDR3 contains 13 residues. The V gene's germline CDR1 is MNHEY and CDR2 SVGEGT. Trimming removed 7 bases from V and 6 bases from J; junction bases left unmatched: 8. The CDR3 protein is CASTRSGGVEQYF. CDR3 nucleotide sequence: TGTGCCAGCACTCGATCAGGGGGCGTCGAGCAGTACTTC.

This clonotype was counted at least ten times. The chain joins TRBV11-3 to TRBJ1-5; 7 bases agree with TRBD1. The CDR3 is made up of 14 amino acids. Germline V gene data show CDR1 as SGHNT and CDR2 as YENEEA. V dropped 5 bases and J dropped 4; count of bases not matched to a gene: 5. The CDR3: CASSQGGTNQPQHF. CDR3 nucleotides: TGTGCCAGCAGCCAGGGGGGTACGAATCAGCCCCAGCATTTT.

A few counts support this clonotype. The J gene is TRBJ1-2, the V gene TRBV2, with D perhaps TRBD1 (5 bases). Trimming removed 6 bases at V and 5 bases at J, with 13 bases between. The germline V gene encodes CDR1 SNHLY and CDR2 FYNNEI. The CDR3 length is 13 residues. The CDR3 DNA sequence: TGTGCCAGCAGCCAAGCGGGGGAATATGGCTACACCTTC. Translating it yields CASSQAGEYGYTF.

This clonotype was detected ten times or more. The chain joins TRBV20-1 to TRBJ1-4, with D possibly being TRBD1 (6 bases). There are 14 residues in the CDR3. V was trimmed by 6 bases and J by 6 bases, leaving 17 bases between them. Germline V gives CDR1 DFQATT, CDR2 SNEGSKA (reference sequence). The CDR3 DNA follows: TGCAGTGCCTCCTCCTCCGCAGGGGATGAAAAACTGTTTTTT. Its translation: CSASSSAGDEKLFF.

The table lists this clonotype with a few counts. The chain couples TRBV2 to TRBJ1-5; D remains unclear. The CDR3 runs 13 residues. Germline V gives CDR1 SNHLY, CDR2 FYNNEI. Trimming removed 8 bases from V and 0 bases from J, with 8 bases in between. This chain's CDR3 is CASQRDSNQPQHF. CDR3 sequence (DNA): TGTGCCAGCCAAAGAGATAGCAATCAGCCCCAGCATTTT.

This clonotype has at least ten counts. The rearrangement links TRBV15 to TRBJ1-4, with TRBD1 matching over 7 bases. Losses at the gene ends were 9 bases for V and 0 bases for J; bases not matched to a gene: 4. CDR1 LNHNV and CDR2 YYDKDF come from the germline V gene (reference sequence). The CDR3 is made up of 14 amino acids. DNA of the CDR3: TGTGCCACAGGAGGGACAGCAACTAATGAAAAACTGTTTTTT. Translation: CATGGTATNEKLFF.

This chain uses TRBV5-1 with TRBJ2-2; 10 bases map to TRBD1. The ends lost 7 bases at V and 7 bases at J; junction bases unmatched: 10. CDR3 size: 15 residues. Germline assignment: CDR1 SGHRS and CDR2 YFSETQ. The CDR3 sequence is CASETGQGYIGELFF. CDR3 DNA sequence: TGCGCCAGCGAAACGGGACAGGGGTATATCGGGGAGCTGTTTTTT.

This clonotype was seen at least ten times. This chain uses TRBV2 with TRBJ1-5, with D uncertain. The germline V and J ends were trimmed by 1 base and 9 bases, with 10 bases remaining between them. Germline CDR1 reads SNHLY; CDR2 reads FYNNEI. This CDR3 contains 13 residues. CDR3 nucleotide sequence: TGTGCCAGCAGTGAAGGCCCCGGTGGGCCCCAGCATTTT. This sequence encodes CASSEGPGGPQHF.

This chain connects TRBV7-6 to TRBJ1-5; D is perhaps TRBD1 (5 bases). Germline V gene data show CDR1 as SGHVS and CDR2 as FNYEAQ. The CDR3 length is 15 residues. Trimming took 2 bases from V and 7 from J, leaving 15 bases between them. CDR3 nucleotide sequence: TGTGCCAGCAGCTTATCGGGGGGATACGAGCAGCCCCAGCATTTT. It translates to CASSLSGGYEQPQHF. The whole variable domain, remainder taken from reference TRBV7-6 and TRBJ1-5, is GAGVSQSPRYKVTKRGQDVALRCDPISGHVSLYWYRQALGQGPEFLTYFNYEAQQDKSGLPNDRFSAERPEGSISTLTIQRTEQRDSAMYRCASSLSGGYEQPQHFGDGTRLSIL.

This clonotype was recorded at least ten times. CDR3: CAGEDRNTEAFF. The CDR3 DNA follows: TGTGCCGGCGAAGACCGGAACACTGAAGCTTTCTTT. The gene calls are TRBV6-1 and TRBJ1-1; D gene unclear. The germline gives CDR1 MNHNS, CDR2 SASEGT. Trimming pared 11 bases from V and 1 base from J, leaving 11 bases between. CDR3 length equals 12 residues.

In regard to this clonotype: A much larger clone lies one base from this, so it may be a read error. The CDR3 nucleotides read TGTGCCAGTAGTACGATGCAGGGGGGCCAGCCCCTGCATTTT. Translation: CASSTMQGGQPLHF. This chain connects TRBV19 to TRBJ1-5, with 7 bases aligning to TRBD1. Germline values: CDR1 LNHDA, CDR2 SQIVND (reference sequence). There are 14 residues in the CDR3.

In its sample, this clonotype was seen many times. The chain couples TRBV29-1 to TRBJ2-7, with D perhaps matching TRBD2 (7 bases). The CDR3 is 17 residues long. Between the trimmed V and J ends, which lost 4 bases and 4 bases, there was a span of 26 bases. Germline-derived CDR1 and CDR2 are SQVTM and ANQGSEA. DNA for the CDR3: TGCAGCGTTGGCGGAGGGGGGCTCGGAGCGGGACTATACGAGCAGTACTTC. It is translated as CSVGGGGLGAGLYEQYF.

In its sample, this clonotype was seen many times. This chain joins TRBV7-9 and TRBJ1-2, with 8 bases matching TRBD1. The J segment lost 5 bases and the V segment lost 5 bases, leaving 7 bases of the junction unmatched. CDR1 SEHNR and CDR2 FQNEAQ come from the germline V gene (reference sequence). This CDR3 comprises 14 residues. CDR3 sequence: CASSLGQGGYGYTF. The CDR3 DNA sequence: TGTGCCAGCAGCCTTGGACAGGGCGGATATGGCTACACCTTC. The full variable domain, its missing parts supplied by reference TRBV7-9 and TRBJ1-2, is DTGVSQNPRHKITKRGQNVTFRCDPISEHNRLYWYRQTLGQGPEFLTYFQNEAQLEKSRLLSDRFSAERPKGSFSTLEIQRTEQGDSAMYLCASSLGQGGYGYTFGSGTRLTVV.

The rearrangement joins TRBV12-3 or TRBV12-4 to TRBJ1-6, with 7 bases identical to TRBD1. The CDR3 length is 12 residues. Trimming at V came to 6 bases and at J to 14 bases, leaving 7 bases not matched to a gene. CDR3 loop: CASRTTGTALHF. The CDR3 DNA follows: TGTGCCAGCAGAACGACAGGGACTGCCCTCCACTTT.